The sequence of this T cell receptor (beta chain) was determined in a study of blood T cells in healthy people across ages. This CDR3 spans 17 amino acids. On this clonotype: As yet, its antigen is unknown.

Regarding the study as a whole: Donors of long life had a larger count of naive CD4+ cells and greater diversity than aged donors.

A sample-barcoded 5' primer and a J-beta primer mix were used in a second PCR of roughly 7 to 11 cycles. Each cDNA molecule received a tag from a template-switch adaptor that had 12 random nucleotides. Each CDR3 protein is one row after TCRdb ran MiXCR on the 5' RACE reads. The profile shows about 1.8 million distinct CDR3 sequences, around 50% of them singletons. Source material: blood. The J gene is TRBJ2-7, the V gene TRBV21-1; the table's D gene call, TRBD2, was not cross checked with the DNA. TRBV21-1 is annotated as a pseudogene. The receptor comes from a woman aged 40 to 50 in good health. The CDR3, as DNA: TGTGCCAGCAGCAAAGTAGCGGGGACTAGCGGGGTCTACGAGCAGTACTTC. Encoded protein: CASSKVAGTSGVYEQYF.